This entry lists 13 T cell receptor beta chains sequenced from one sample in a study of neurological immune-mediated disorders. TCRdb processed the 5' RACE reads anew with MiXCR; each CDR3 protein has one entry. Altogether roughly 80,000 distinct CDR3 sequences are present, roughly 15% being singletons, with the ten largest covering less than 20%. Material for sequencing was PBMCs. The source is a woman aged 40 to 50 in good health.

About this clonotype itself: The junction does not match germline at one end; this may be a read error. This rearrangement joins TRBV18 to TRBJ1-1; no reliable D call. Germline V lookup: CDR1 KGHSH, CDR2 LQKENI. The CDR3 runs 12 residues. In DNA, the CDR3 is TGTGCCAGCTCACCCATGAACACTGAAGCTGTCTTT. Residues: CASSPMNTEAVF.

On this clonotype itself: The junction shows a germline mismatch at one end, possibly a read error. The rearrangement links TRBV7-2 to TRBJ1-1, with D unresolved. CDR3 length: 17 residues. Looked up from germline, CDR1 is SGHTA and CDR2 is FQGNSA. The CDR3 sequence: CASSLGQPSILNTEAFF. Written as DNA, the CDR3 is TGTGCCAGCAGCTTAGGGCAGCCATCGATTTTGAACACTGAAGCTTTCTTC.

V gene TRBV19 combines with J gene TRBJ2-3, with unresolved D. Germline CDR1 LNHDA, CDR2 SQIVND (reference sequence). With 5 bases removed from V and 11 bases from J, the gap between germline ends came to 26 bases. CDR3 length equals 16 residues. The CDR3 here is CASSHNHASSYNEQYF. The CDR3 DNA follows: TGTGCCAGTAGTCACAATCACGCGAGCTCCTACAATGAGCAGTATTTT.

This clonotype was detected many times. The chain has TRBV30 and TRBJ2-2, with D unclear. Germline loops: CDR1 GTSNPN, CDR2 SVGIG (reference sequence). Trimming pared 2 bases from V and 7 bases from J, leaving 11 bases between. This CDR3 region has 13 residues. The CDR3 region is CAWSFVLGGELFF. The DNA for the CDR3 is TGTGCCTGGAGTTTCGTCCTGGGCGGGGAGCTGTTTTTT.

In its sample, this clonotype was seen many times. V usage is TRBV7-2 and J usage is TRBJ1-2; 7 nucleotides line up with TRBD1. Trimming took 6 bases from V and 8 from J; bases not matched to a gene: 6. The CDR3 runs to 12 residues. Germline CDR1 SGHTA, CDR2 FQGNSA. The CDR3 here is CASRLTGQGYTF. In DNA form, the CDR3 reads TGTGCCAGCAGATTGACAGGGCAAGGCTACACCTTC.

This clonotype was seen only a few times. The V and J genes are TRBV12-3 or TRBV12-4 and TRBJ2-7, with D tentatively TRBD2 (5 bases). The CDR3 length is 13 residues. The germline V and J ends were trimmed by 2 bases and 6 bases, with 11 bases remaining between them. This chain's CDR3 is CASSLMLASEQYF. CDR3 DNA sequence: TGTGCCAGCAGTTTAATGCTAGCCTCCGAGCAGTACTTC.

Many counts were recorded for this clonotype. The gene calls are TRBV6-1 and TRBJ1-1; D ambiguous. Germline CDR1 reads MNHNS; CDR2 reads SASEGT. V gave up 6 bases and J gave up 2 bases, with 16 bases separating them. CDR3 length: 15 amino acids. The CDR3 DNA is TGTGCCAGCAGCTCCCAGAGGGAAGACAACACTGAAGCTTTCTTT. Protein product: CASSSQREDNTEAFF.

Concerning this clonotype: Without the conserved terminal phenylalanine or tryptophan, this CDR3 likely stems from a read error. This chain joins TRBV12-3 or TRBV12-4 and TRBJ2-1; D may correspond to TRBD1 or TRBD2 (6 bases each). The ends were cut back, 1 base at V and 6 bases at J, with 10 bases in the middle. There are 14 residues in the CDR3. CDR3 amino acids: CASSLGGAGNEQFS. The CDR3 DNA reads TGTGCCAGCAGTTTAGGGGGGGCCGGCAATGAGCAGTTCTCT.

This clonotype was counted many times. The chain combines TRBV4-2 with TRBJ1-1; 12 bases map to TRBD1. This CDR3 has 17 amino acids. The V and J ends lost 5 bases and 3 bases, in that order; junction bases with no gene match: 10. Germline V gene sequence: CDR1 LGHNA, CDR2 YNFKEQ. CDR3 nucleotides: TGTGCCAGCAGCGCCATGGGACAGGGGGCTGGGGACACTGAAGCTTTCTTT. This encodes CASSAMGQGAGDTEAFF.

In this sample, this clonotype turned up many times. The chain uses TRBV12-3 or TRBV12-4 and TRBJ2-3; D might be TRBD1 (6 bases). Trimming removed 5 bases from V and 4 bases from J, with 10 bases in between. This CDR3 region has 13 residues. The CDR3 sequence: CASSQTGSDTQYF. The CDR3 DNA is TGTGCCAGCAGTCAGACAGGCTCAGATACGCAGTATTTT.

The table lists this clonotype with many counts. The rearrangement joins TRBV4-1 to TRBJ1-4; TRBD1 is a possible D gene (5 bases). The germline V gene has CDR1 MGHRA and CDR2 YSYEKL. V gave up 4 bases and J gave up 6 bases, with 18 bases separating them. The CDR3 spans 16 residues. Here the CDR3 reads CASSRGDRQNDEKLFF. CDR3 sequence (DNA): TGCGCCAGCAGCCGGGGGGACCGACAGAACGATGAAAAACTGTTTTTT.

This clonotype was detected ten times or more. The gene calls are TRBV12-3 or TRBV12-4 and TRBJ2-3; TRBD2 agrees at 10 bases. After removal of 5 bases from V and 1 base from J, the junction contained 6 bases not matched to a gene. The CDR3 covers 16 residues. The CDR3 nucleotides read TGTGCCAGCAGTCGTAGCGGGGGGCGACGCACAGATACGCAGTATTTT. It encodes CASSRSGGRRTDTQYF.

This rearrangement joins TRBV9 to TRBJ1-1, with D maybe TRBD1 (6 bases). V was trimmed by 2 bases and J by 2 bases, leaving 10 bases between them. Germline V gene sequence: CDR1 SGDLS, CDR2 YYNGEE. The CDR3 extends over 14 amino acids. The CDR3: CASSVRDTNTEAFF. The CDR3 DNA reads TGTGCCAGCAGCGTCCGGGACACCAACACTGAAGCTTTCTTT.